This TCR beta chain derives from a study of T cell responses to AZD1222 COVID-19 vaccine. Findings of the study overall: Donors were largely white British and mainly female; clonal diversity was possibly underestimated.

Germline V gives CDR1 MGHRA, CDR2 YSYEKL. The CDR3 sequence is 15 residues long. Note on this clone: Its target is not known. A junction end diverges from the germline sequence, so it may reflect a read error.

Profiled with immunoSEQ multiplex PCR; TCRdb holds only in-frame clones, not every one. The sample has over 150,000 clones, 85% to 90% seen once. This TCR was sampled from an adult in good health. The input for sequencing was peripheral blood, taken on day 0 of AZD1222 vaccination. V gene TRBV4-1 combines with J gene TRBJ2-2; D might be TRBD1 or TRBD2, each matching 6 bases. The CDR3 DNA reads TGCGCCAGCAGCCAAGATCCCGGGGGCACCAGGGAGCTGTTTTTT. Amino acids: CASSQDPGGTRELFF.